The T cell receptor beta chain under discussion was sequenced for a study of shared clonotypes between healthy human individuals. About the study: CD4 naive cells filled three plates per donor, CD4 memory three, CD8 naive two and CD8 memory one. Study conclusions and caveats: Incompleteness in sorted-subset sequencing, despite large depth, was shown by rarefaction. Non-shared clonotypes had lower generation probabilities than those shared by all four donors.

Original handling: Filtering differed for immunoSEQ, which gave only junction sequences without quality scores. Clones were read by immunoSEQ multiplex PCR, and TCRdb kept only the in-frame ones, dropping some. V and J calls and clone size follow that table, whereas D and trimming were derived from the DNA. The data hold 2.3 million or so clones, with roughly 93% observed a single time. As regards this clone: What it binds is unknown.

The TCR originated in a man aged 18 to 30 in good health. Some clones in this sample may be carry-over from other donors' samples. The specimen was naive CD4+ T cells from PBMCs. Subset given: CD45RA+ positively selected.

The CDR3 nucleotides are TGTGCTAGTGGTTTAAGTCGGGCCCAGTACTTC. This sequence encodes CASGLSRAQYF. This sequence joins TRBV12-5 and TRBJ2-5; no clear D gene. The V and J ends lost 3 bases and 9 bases respectively, with 8 bases between them. Germline V CDR1 and CDR2: LGHNT, FRNRAP. This CDR3 comprises 11 residues.